The 32 T cell receptor beta chains in this list originate from one sample, sequenced in a study of blood T cells in healthy people across ages. A second PCR of roughly 7 to 11 cycles used a sample-barcoded 5' primer and a J-beta primer mix. Via MiXCR, TCRdb re-called the 5' RACE reads, giving one row per CDR3 protein. The sample holds just under 550,000 distinct CDR3 sequences; around 24% are singletons and the top ten take roughly 10%. These data also featured in a second study, about T cells of mothers and their children.

The sample was blood. These receptors all stem from a boy aged 5-17 years in good health.

Regarding this clonotype: The junction does not match germline at one end; this may be a read error. The chain combines TRBV19 with TRBJ1-2; D remains ambiguous. The CDR3 covers 13 residues. Looked up from germline, CDR1 is LNHDA and CDR2 is SQIVND (reference sequence). CDR3 sequence reads: CARANSFNYGDTF. In nucleotides, the CDR3 is TGTGCCCGCGCCAACTCTTTTAACTATGGCGACACCTTC.

J is TRBJ1-3 and V is TRBV6-6; D is possibly TRBD1 (6 bases). Germline CDR1 is MNHNY and CDR2 is SVGAGI (reference sequence). V was shortened by 5 bases and J by 0 bases, with 14 bases between the two germline ends. The CDR3 is made up of 16 amino acids. The DNA for the CDR3 is TGTGCCAGCAGTAATGAACAGGGACGCTCTGGAAACACCATATATTTT. This gives the protein CASSNEQGRSGNTIYF.

The rearrangement links TRBV29-1 to TRBJ2-2; 7 nucleotides agree with TRBD1. The CDR3 length is 14 residues. CDR1 is SQVTM, CDR2 ANQGSEA, per germline. V dropped 5 bases and J dropped 5; count of bases not matched to a gene: 8. In DNA, the CDR3 is TGCAGCGTTAAAGCCGGGACAGCGACCGGGGAGCTGTTTTTT. This codes for CSVKAGTATGELFF.

The chain couples TRBV29-1 to TRBJ2-7; 9 bases line up with TRBD2. The germline CDR1 and CDR2 sequences are SQVTM and ANQGSEA. The trim removed 1 base at V and 2 bases at J, leaving 12 bases unmatched. There are 17 residues in the CDR3. As DNA, the CDR3 is TGCAGCGTTGAAGCACGGGATAGCGGGAGTGGAACCTACGAGCAGTACTTC. Its translation is CSVEARDSGSGTYEQYF.

This clonotype was counted a single time. The genes are TRBV24-1 and TRBJ2-1, with D uncertain. The V gene lost 3 bases and the J gene lost 0 bases, with 14 bases spanning the gap. The germline CDR1 and CDR2 sequences are KGHDR and SFDVKD. This CDR3 comprises 17 residues. The chain's CDR3 is CATSDEENSYSYNEQFF. As DNA, the CDR3 is TGTGCCACCAGTGATGAGGAGAATAGCTACTCCTACAATGAGCAGTTCTTC.

This CDR3 reads CASSLSTTSGNEQYF. CDR3 sequence (DNA): TGTGCCAGCAGTTTGTCCACGACTAGCGGGAACGAGCAGTACTTC. This chain links TRBV28 with TRBJ2-7; 11 bases are a match to TRBD2. V lost 3 bases, J lost 5 bases, and 6 bases stayed unmatched. This CDR3 is built from 15 residues. Looked up from germline, CDR1 is MDHEN and CDR2 is SYDVKM.

The chain has TRBV10-3 and TRBJ2-1, with TRBD2 identical over 7 bases. CDR3 length: 13 amino acids. V was pared by 8 bases and J by 2 bases, with 3 bases of the junction left unmatched. Germline CDR1 reads ENHRY; CDR2 reads SYGVKD. The CDR3 protein is CAISGRPYNEQFF. The CDR3 DNA is TGTGCCATCTCCGGGAGGCCCTACAATGAGCAGTTCTTC.

This chain connects TRBV5-4 to TRBJ1-4; D is unresolved. CDR1 and CDR2 from the germline V gene are SGHNT and YYREEE (reference sequence). This CDR3 is built from 17 residues. The V end was cut by 2 bases, the J end by 0 bases, with 14 bases between. This CDR3 is CASSFRYTTATNEKLFF. The CDR3 nucleotides are TGTGCCAGCAGCTTCCGGTACACGACCGCAACTAATGAAAAACTGTTTTTT.

The chain carries TRBV20-1 and TRBJ2-3, with D maybe TRBD1 (5 bases). CDR3 length equals 10 residues. Trimming stripped 7 bases from V and 5 bases from J, with 7 bases between. Germline V CDR1 and CDR2: DFQATT, SNEGSKA (reference sequence). The CDR3 is CSGGQDTQYF. The CDR3 DNA follows: TGCAGTGGCGGACAAGATACGCAGTATTTT.

The rearrangement uses TRBV14 and TRBJ1-1; D gene uncertain. V gave up 2 bases and J gave up 6 bases, with 25 bases separating them. The CDR3 is 18 residues long. In germline, CDR1 is SGHDN, CDR2 FVKESK. The CDR3 loop is CASSQPLWEGKRFSEAFF. DNA for the CDR3: TGTGCCAGCAGCCAACCCCTCTGGGAGGGAAAAAGGTTCTCTGAAGCTTTCTTT. Drawing the rest from reference TRBV14 and TRBJ1-1, the complete variable domain is EAGVTQFPSHSVIEKGQTVTLRCDPISGHDNLYWYRRVMGKEIKFLLHFVKESKQDESGMPNNRFLAERTGGTYSTLKVQPAELEDSGVYFCASSQPLWEGKRFSEAFFGQGTRLTVV.

This clonotype was found many times. The chain links TRBV5-1 to TRBJ2-5, with D perhaps matching TRBD1 or TRBD2 (7 bases each). Trimming took off 4 bases at V and 0 bases at J, with 13 bases between the two ends. The germline CDR1 and CDR2 sequences are SGHRS and YFSETQ. There are 15 residues in the CDR3. The CDR3 protein is CASSGEGANQETQYF. The CDR3 nucleotides are TGCGCCAGCAGCGGGGAGGGGGCAAACCAAGAGACCCAGTACTTC.

In nucleotides, the CDR3 is TGTGCCAGCAGCCGGAGACAGTACAATGAGCAGTTCTTC. Residues: CASSRRQYNEQFF. The V gene is TRBV27, the J gene TRBJ2-5; possibly TRBD1 for D (5 bases). The DNA end lines up better with TRBJ2-1; the J call may be wrong. Germline CDR1 MNHEY, CDR2 SMNVEV (reference sequence). The CDR3 extends over 13 amino acids.

The V and J genes are TRBV3-1 and TRBJ1-4; D is uncertain. The CDR3 extends over 17 amino acids. Germline CDR1 LGHDT, CDR2 YNNKEL (reference sequence). The V end was cut by 0 bases, the J end by 7 bases, with 18 bases between. The CDR3 here is CASSQDRSRVLREKLFF. The CDR3 region has the DNA TGTGCCAGCAGCCAAGATCGTTCGAGGGTACTACGTGAAAAACTGTTTTTT.

The sample holds a few counts of this clonotype. This chain connects TRBV7-6 to TRBJ2-7, with no clear D. CDR3 length equals 10 residues. Deletions cut 7 bases from V and 3 bases from J, with 4 bases between. Germline V gene lookup returns CDR1 SGHVS and CDR2 FNYEAQ. DNA of the CDR3: TGTGCCAGCACCAACTACGAGCAGTACTTC. Protein: CASTNYEQYF.

The chain joins TRBV10-2 to TRBJ2-1; TRBD2 is a possible D gene (5 bases). The CDR3 loop spans 14 amino acids. V lost 4 bases to trimming and J lost 2 bases, with 9 bases between them. The germline CDR1 and CDR2 sequences are WSHSY and SAAADI. The CDR3 region is CASSVLGTYNEQFF. Here the CDR3 DNA reads TGCGCCAGCAGTGTACTCGGGACCTACAATGAGCAGTTCTTC.

This sequence joins TRBV11-3 and TRBJ2-1; 8 bases fit TRBD1. The germline CDR1 and CDR2 sequences are SGHNT and YENEEA. The ends lost 0 bases at V and 6 bases at J; junction bases unmatched: 4. CDR3 length: 15 residues. CDR3 coding DNA: TGTGCCAGCAGCTTAGAGGGACAGGTGCCCAATGAGCAGTTCTTC. Translation: CASSLEGQVPNEQFF.

The gene calls are TRBV20-1 and TRBJ1-4; the D is unclear. V was clipped by 3 bases and J by 2 bases, with 7 bases between them. The germline V gene encodes CDR1 DFQATT and CDR2 SNEGSKA (reference sequence). The CDR3 extends over 13 amino acids. The CDR3 loop is CSARVWTNEKLFF. The CDR3, as DNA: TGCAGTGCTAGGGTGTGGACTAATGAAAAACTGTTTTTT.

The J gene is TRBJ1-2, the V gene TRBV6-2 or TRBV6-3; 9 nucleotides line up with TRBD1. V gave up 2 bases and J gave up 11 bases; unmatched junction bases: 18. Germline assignment: CDR1 MNHEY and CDR2 SVGEGT. The CDR3 extends over 17 amino acids. The CDR3 sequence is CASSYPPGSGTGKEYTF. The CDR3 nucleotides are TGTGCCAGCAGTTACCCGCCGGGTTCCGGGACAGGGAAAGAATACACCTTC.

This chain uses TRBV3-1 with TRBJ2-7, with TRBD1 matching 8 bases. Germline CDR1 and CDR2: LGHDT and YNNKEL (reference sequence). The trim removed 0 bases at V and 4 bases at J, leaving 8 bases unmatched. CDR3 size: 16 residues. Here the CDR3 DNA reads TGTGCCAGCAGCCAAGATCCAGGGGGCGTAATTTACGAGCAGTACTTC. Protein sequence: CASSQDPGGVIYEQYF.

This clonotype turned up a few times. This chain connects TRBV3-1 to TRBJ2-3; 10 nucleotides agree with TRBD2. Unmatched junction bases numbered 13, after V lost 4 bases and J lost 3 bases. The CDR3 covers 18 residues. Germline V gives CDR1 LGHDT, CDR2 YNNKEL (reference sequence). The DNA for the CDR3 is TGTGCCAGCAGCCGCGCTTTTACTAGCGGGAAGGAGACAGATACGCAGTATTTT. Translated: CASSRAFTSGKETDTQYF.

This chain joins TRBV28 and TRBJ2-1, with 9 bases that match TRBD1. CDR1 and CDR2 (germline): MDHEN, SYDVKM. V lost 10 bases and J lost 6; bases outside the gene matches: 10. The CDR3 contains 14 residues. CDR3 nucleotide sequence: TGTGCCATCTCCGGGACAGGGAACATCAATGAGCAGTTCTTC. Amino acid sequence: CAISGTGNINEQFF. Looking up the rest from reference TRBV28 and TRBJ2-1 gives the full variable domain: DVKVTQSSRYLVKRTGEKVFLECVQDMDHENMFWYRQDPGLGLRLIYFSYDVKMKEKGDIPEGYSVSREKKERFSLILESASTNQTSMYLCAISGTGNINEQFFGPGTRLTVL.

The genes are TRBV20-1 and TRBJ2-2; D could derive from TRBD1 or TRBD2 (5 bases each). Trimming removed 6 bases from V and 6 bases from J, with 14 bases in between. CDR1 is DFQATT, CDR2 SNEGSKA, per germline (reference sequence). This CDR3 spans 13 amino acids. The CDR3 here is CSARAREAGELFF. The CDR3 DNA sequence: TGCAGTGCGAGGGCCAGGGAAGCCGGGGAGCTGTTTTTT.

The rearrangement uses TRBV5-1 and TRBJ1-2; D not certain. The CDR3 covers 13 residues. V was shortened by 4 bases and J by 1 base, with 8 bases between the two germline ends. Germline CDR1 SGHRS, CDR2 YFSETQ. The CDR3 spells CASSPELNYGYTF. The CDR3 DNA reads TGCGCCAGCAGCCCCGAACTTAACTATGGCTACACCTTC. Combining the CDR3 with reference TRBV5-1 and TRBJ1-2 gives the whole variable domain KAGVTQTPRYLIKTRGQQVTLSCSPISGHRSVSWYQQTPGQGLQFLFEYFSETQRNKGNFPGRFSGRQFSNSRSEMNVSTLELGDSALYLCASSPELNYGYTFGSGTRLTVV.

This clonotype showed up just a few times. The chain couples TRBV4-3 to TRBJ2-2; D is ambiguous. The germline gives CDR1 LGHNA, CDR2 YSLEER. Trimming pared 2 bases from V and 7 bases from J, leaving 23 bases between. The CDR3 totals 18 residues. CDR3 amino acids: CASSQLVASGAVGGELFF. The CDR3, as DNA: TGCGCCAGCAGCCAATTGGTAGCCTCCGGCGCCGTAGGCGGGGAGCTGTTTTTT.

This clonotype showed up just a few times. The rearrangement links TRBV20-1 to TRBJ2-3; the D is unclear. The CDR3 runs 12 residues. Germline V gene sequence: CDR1 DFQATT, CDR2 SNEGSKA (reference sequence). The ends were cut back, 4 bases at V and 1 base at J, with 6 bases in the middle. The CDR3: CSAIRGTDTQYF. In nucleotides, the CDR3 is TGCAGTGCTATACGGGGCACAGATACGCAGTATTTT.

A word on this clonotype: The junction does not match germline at one end; this may be a read error. V usage is TRBV6-5 and J usage is TRBJ1-1; 9 positions match TRBD1. The CDR3 spans 13 residues. Germline V CDR1 and CDR2: MNHEY, SVGAGI. The CDR3 sequence is CASSYSRDRERVF. In nucleotides, the CDR3 is TGTGCCAGCAGTTACTCCCGGGACAGGGAACGGGTCTTT.

The V call is TRBV12-3 or TRBV12-4, the J call TRBJ2-5; a possible D gene is TRBD2 (7 bases). The CDR3 covers 14 residues. Trimming took off 5 bases at V and 2 bases at J, with 12 bases between the two ends. The CDR3 reads CASSVRGGQETQYF. CDR3 DNA sequence: TGTGCCAGCAGTGTCAGGGGAGGGCAAGAGACCCAGTACTTC.

Comments on this clonotype: The conserved closing phenylalanine or tryptophan is absent in this CDR3, likely reflecting a read error. V is TRBV18 and J is TRBJ1-2; perhaps TRBD1 as D (5 bases). Trimming took 6 bases from V and 4 from J, leaving 15 bases between them. Looked up from germline, CDR1 is KGHSH and CDR2 is LQKENI. This CDR3 comprises 14 residues. The CDR3 DNA follows: TGTGCCAGCTCCCGAAGCGGGGGGAGCTATGGCTACACCCTC. This gives the protein CASSRSGGSYGYTL.

This clonotype showed up just a few times. The chain couples TRBV6-2 or TRBV6-3 to TRBJ2-7; D is undetermined. Germline values: CDR1 MNHEY, CDR2 SVGEGT. The CDR3 length is 15 residues. The germline V and J ends were trimmed by 0 bases and 0 bases, with 9 bases remaining between them. In DNA form, the CDR3 reads TGTGCCAGCAGTTACTCAATACACGTCTCCTACGAGCAGTACTTC. Its translation: CASSYSIHVSYEQYF.

This clonotype came up a few times. The chain employs TRBV5-5 and TRBJ2-5, with D perhaps TRBD1 (6 bases). The J call is uncertain, as TRBJ2-7 better fits the DNA end. The CDR3 loop spans 13 amino acids. CDR1 and CDR2 (germline): SGHKS, YYEKEE (reference sequence). The CDR3 nucleotides are TGTGCCAGCAGTTCGGCGGACAGTTACGAGCAGTACTTC. Amino acids: CASSSADSYEQYF.

This clonotype was observed a handful of times. V is TRBV6-1 and J is TRBJ1-5, with TRBD1 identical over 12 bases. V trimming: 5 bases; J trimming: 1 base; junction bases outside the gene matches: 12. Germline V lookup: CDR1 MNHNS, CDR2 SASEGT. The CDR3 extends over 19 amino acids. The CDR3 coding sequence is TGTGCCAGCAGTAGAACGGGACAGGGGGCGCTTGGCAGCAATCAGCCCCAGCATTTT. Its protein is CASSRTGQGALGSNQPQHF.

The V call is TRBV5-1, the J call TRBJ1-4; no definite D call. Trimming removed 0 bases at V and 8 bases at J, with 23 bases between. CDR3 length: 18 residues. Germline V gene data show CDR1 as SGHRS and CDR2 as YFSETQ. The CDR3 coding sequence is TGCGCCAGCAGCTTGGCTTCAGTCGGTGGAGGTTCACGAGAAAAACTGTTTTTT. It translates to CASSLASVGGGSREKLFF.